The clone carrying this T cell receptor beta chain has ten or more counts. Its matching antigen is unknown. TCRdb re-called the 5' RACE reads with MiXCR, one entry per CDR3 protein. Of roughly 350,000 distinct CDR3 sequences in the sample, 12% were seen once. V shed 7 bases and J shed 1 base, with 10 bases lying between them. The CDR3 totals 14 residues. The source of the sample is a study of identical twins. Study results and caveats: Clonotypes of the beta chain that were abundant in cord blood carried fewer insertions (memory repertoires showed none). Twins shared beta out-of-frame sequences in excess, but this excess was weaker.

In addition, the sample was reused for a study of yellow fever vaccine responses in identical twins.

This sequence joins TRBV12-3 or TRBV12-4 and TRBJ2-2; D call uncertain. The source of this sequence is a woman younger than 30 in good health. Sequencing input: CD8+ T cells sorted from blood. CDR3 sequence (DNA): TGTGCCAGCACGGTGGGAATGAACACCGGGGAGCTGTTTTTT. Translating gives CASTVGMNTGELFF.